The rows below give T cell receptor beta chains drawn from one sample of a study of kidney transplant recipient with SARS-CoV-2 infection. TCRdb analysed the reads with MiXCR anew, one entry per CDR3 protein. This table has 250,000 or so distinct CDR3 sequences, about 28% appearing once. Source: a blood sample, taken at baseline and between days 110 and 120 from a kidney transplant recipient. These TCRs come from a young adult male patient who had COVID-19 and was a kidney transplant recipient. Some T cells may have come from the graft donor. Both conserved end residues are part of each CDR3. D genes are given only for firm matches. A clone size is listed for some rows: how often the clone was seen (once, few, many), or a class if it is expanded.

d_call: -; j_call: TRBJ1-2; clone_size: many; v_call: TRBV6-5; cdr3_nt: TGTGCCAGCAGTCTCGATCGGGAATGTAGAAAGACCTATGGCTACACCTTC; cdr3_aa: CASSLDRECRKTYGYTF
d_call: -; j_call: TRBJ1-2; clone_size: many; v_call: TRBV5-1; cdr3_nt: TGCGCCAGCTGTACCCGATCGGTTCGAAAGACCTATGGCTACACCTTC; cdr3_aa: CASCTRSVRKTYGYTF
d_call: -; j_call: TRBJ2-7; clone_size: many; v_call: TRBV11-2; cdr3_nt: TGTGCCAGCAGCCCGAGCGTGGACGAGCAGTACTTC; cdr3_aa: CASSPSVDEQYF
d_call: -; j_call: TRBJ2-3; clone_size: many; v_call: TRBV5-1; cdr3_nt: TGCGCCAGCAGTCGAGCCTCAGATACGCAGTATTTT; cdr3_aa: CASSRASDTQYF
d_call: TRBD2; j_call: TRBJ2-3; clone_size: many; v_call: TRBV19; cdr3_nt: TGTGCCAGGCTACTAGCGAGCACAGATACGCAGTATTTT; cdr3_aa: CARLLASTDTQYF
d_call: TRBD2; j_call: TRBJ2-2; clone_size: many; v_call: TRBV20-1; cdr3_nt: TGCAGTGCTAGATCGGGGAGGGCGGGAGGGATGAACACCGGGGAGCTGTTTTTT; cdr3_aa: CSARSGRAGGMNTGELFF
d_call: -; j_call: TRBJ1-2; clone_size: -; v_call: TRBV5-8; cdr3_nt: TGTGCCAGCTCGGCCCCTCATCCACGAAAGACCTATGGCTACACCTTC; cdr3_aa: CASSAPHPRKTYGYTF
d_call: -; j_call: TRBJ1-1; clone_size: many; v_call: TRBV5-4; cdr3_nt: TGTGCCAGCAGCCAATGGGGGTCGGGGAACACTGAAGCTTTCTTT; cdr3_aa: CASSQWGSGNTEAFF
d_call: -; j_call: TRBJ1-2; clone_size: many; v_call: TRBV20-1; cdr3_nt: TGCAGTGCTAGAGATCACAGGGCTGACTATGGCTACACCTTC; cdr3_aa: CSARDHRADYGYTF
d_call: -; j_call: TRBJ2-1; clone_size: many; v_call: TRBV20-1; cdr3_nt: TGCAGTGCTAGAGACAGGGCCTCCTACAATGAGCAGTTCTTC; cdr3_aa: CSARDRASYNEQFF
d_call: -; j_call: TRBJ1-2; clone_size: few; v_call: TRBV5-6; cdr3_nt: TGTGCCAGCCGGGGTGGCAATAGTCGAAAGACCTATGGCTACACCTTC; cdr3_aa: CASRGGNSRKTYGYTF
d_call: TRBD1; j_call: TRBJ2-3; clone_size: many; v_call: TRBV2; cdr3_nt: TGTGCCAGCAGTCCCGGGACAGGGAGCACAGATACGCAGTATTTT; cdr3_aa: CASSPGTGSTDTQYF
d_call: TRBD1; j_call: TRBJ1-2; clone_size: many; v_call: TRBV6-5; cdr3_nt: TGTGCCAGCAGTGAAAAAGGGACAGCTAACTATGGCTACACCTTC; cdr3_aa: CASSEKGTANYGYTF
d_call: TRBD2; j_call: TRBJ2-1; clone_size: many; v_call: TRBV12-3/TRBV12-4; cdr3_nt: TGTGCCAGCAGTCCCCGCCGGGGACTAGCGAGCGGGAATGAGCAGTTCTTC; cdr3_aa: CASSPRRGLASGNEQFF
d_call: TRBD2; j_call: TRBJ2-3; clone_size: few; v_call: TRBV7-9; cdr3_nt: TGTGCCAGCAGCTCTCACTTAGCGGGAGTAGAGATAGATACGCAGTATTTT; cdr3_aa: CASSSHLAGVEIDTQYF
d_call: -; j_call: TRBJ2-2; clone_size: many; v_call: TRBV6-1; cdr3_nt: TGTGCCAGCAGTGACGGGCTTCGAGCCGGGGAGCTGTTTTTT; cdr3_aa: CASSDGLRAGELFF
d_call: TRBD1; j_call: TRBJ1-5; clone_size: many; v_call: TRBV19; cdr3_nt: TGTGCCAGTAGTAACAGGGGACTTGGAGGCCATCAGCCCCAGCATTTT; cdr3_aa: CASSNRGLGGHQPQHF
d_call: -; j_call: TRBJ1-2; clone_size: few; v_call: TRBV5-8; cdr3_nt: TGTGCCAGCCATGACGTTCATCCACGAAAGACCTATGGCTACACCTTC; cdr3_aa: CASHDVHPRKTYGYTF
d_call: -; j_call: TRBJ1-2; clone_size: many; v_call: TRBV21-1; cdr3_nt: TGTGCCAGCCGGGACGTAGGGACCAACTATGGCTACACCTTC; cdr3_aa: CASRDVGTNYGYTF
d_call: -; j_call: TRBJ1-4; clone_size: -; v_call: TRBV9; cdr3_nt: TGTGTCAGCAGCACTGACCCGCTCGGGGAAAAACTGTTTTTT; cdr3_aa: CVSSTDPLGEKLFF
d_call: TRBD1; j_call: TRBJ2-1; clone_size: -; v_call: TRBV6-5; cdr3_nt: TGTGCCAGCAGCCGGGACAGGGCCGTTATGTTCTTC; cdr3_aa: CASSRDRAVMFF
d_call: -; j_call: TRBJ1-2; clone_size: many; v_call: TRBV25-1; cdr3_nt: TGTGCCAGCAGTGTGCAAACAGAACTGGGAAAGACCTATGGCTACACCTTC; cdr3_aa: CASSVQTELGKTYGYTF
d_call: TRBD2; j_call: TRBJ2-5; clone_size: many; v_call: TRBV3-1; cdr3_nt: TGTGCCAGCAGCCACAATAGCGGGAGTGGAGAGACCCAGTACTTC; cdr3_aa: CASSHNSGSGETQYF
d_call: -; j_call: TRBJ1-2; clone_size: many; v_call: TRBV6-5; cdr3_nt: TGTGCCAGCAGTATCGGTCCGGAATGTAGAAAGACCTATGGCTACACCTTC; cdr3_aa: CASSIGPECRKTYGYTF
d_call: -; j_call: TRBJ1-2; clone_size: many; v_call: TRBV5-4; cdr3_nt: TGTGCCAGCGTTAAGCACGTACCAGGAAAGACCTATGGCTACACCTTC; cdr3_aa: CASVKHVPGKTYGYTF
d_call: TRBD1; j_call: TRBJ1-1; clone_size: many; v_call: TRBV7-9; cdr3_nt: TGTGCCAGCAGCTTAGGACAGGGGGATGAAGCTTTCTTT; cdr3_aa: CASSLGQGDEAFF
d_call: TRBD1; j_call: TRBJ1-5; clone_size: many; v_call: TRBV20-1; cdr3_nt: TGCAGTGCTATAGAACAGGGGGCGTACGGCAATCAGCCCCAGCATTTT; cdr3_aa: CSAIEQGAYGNQPQHF
d_call: -; j_call: TRBJ1-2; clone_size: many; v_call: TRBV7-9; cdr3_nt: TGTGCCAGCAGCGCGTTAGGATACCATGGAAAGACCTATGGCTACACCTTC; cdr3_aa: CASSALGYHGKTYGYTF
d_call: -; j_call: TRBJ1-2; clone_size: many; v_call: TRBV5-1; cdr3_nt: TGCGCCAGCGAGATGGTATCGGTTCGAAAGACCTATGGCTACACCTTC; cdr3_aa: CASEMVSVRKTYGYTF
d_call: TRBD2; j_call: TRBJ2-1; clone_size: few; v_call: TRBV4-2; cdr3_nt: TGTGCCAGCAGCCCGGACGGAGCGGGGGGGCCCTACAATGAGCAGTTCTTC; cdr3_aa: CASSPDGAGGPYNEQFF
d_call: TRBD1; j_call: TRBJ2-7; clone_size: many; v_call: TRBV6-5; cdr3_nt: TGTGCCACTGAACCCGGGACAGGGTTGTTCGAGCAGTACTTC; cdr3_aa: CATEPGTGLFEQYF
d_call: -; j_call: TRBJ2-1; clone_size: -; v_call: TRBV19; cdr3_nt: TGTGCCAGTAGGGGGGGGCGATTCTTAAATAATGAGCAGTTCTTC; cdr3_aa: CASRGGRFLNNEQFF
d_call: -; j_call: TRBJ2-1; clone_size: few; v_call: TRBV20-1; cdr3_nt: TGCAGTGCTCCCCCCGCGGGTGGCCATGAGCAGTTCTTC; cdr3_aa: CSAPPAGGHEQFF
d_call: -; j_call: TRBJ2-5; clone_size: many; v_call: TRBV2; cdr3_nt: TGTGCCAGCACTGGCGGCACTCAAGAGACCCAGTACTTC; cdr3_aa: CASTGGTQETQYF
d_call: -; j_call: TRBJ1-2; clone_size: many; v_call: TRBV7-2; cdr3_nt: TGTGCCAGCAGGCGCGACAGCTACATCTATGGCTACACCTTC; cdr3_aa: CASRRDSYIYGYTF
d_call: TRBD1; j_call: TRBJ2-2; clone_size: many; v_call: TRBV30; cdr3_nt: TGTGCCTTCACCGGGACAGGTAACACCGGGGAGCTGTTTTTT; cdr3_aa: CAFTGTGNTGELFF
d_call: -; j_call: TRBJ1-2; clone_size: few; v_call: TRBV20-1; cdr3_nt: TGCAGTGCTTTTTCCGAGCTGTTTCGAAAGACCTATGGCTACACCTTC; cdr3_aa: CSAFSELFRKTYGYTF
d_call: -; j_call: TRBJ2-1; clone_size: many; v_call: TRBV27; cdr3_nt: TGTGCCAGCAAGCAGACCGGGACAATTTACTACAATGAGCAGTTCTTC; cdr3_aa: CASKQTGTIYYNEQFF
d_call: -; j_call: TRBJ1-1; clone_size: -; v_call: TRBV20-1; cdr3_nt: TGCAGTGCATTAAGGGGGGGAACTGAAGCTTTCTTT; cdr3_aa: CSALRGGTEAFF
d_call: -; j_call: TRBJ2-5; clone_size: many; v_call: TRBV5-5; cdr3_nt: TGTGCCAGCAGCTTGGGGGTCCCTACCGGGGTGGAGACCCAGTACTTC; cdr3_aa: CASSLGVPTGVETQYF
d_call: -; j_call: TRBJ2-4; clone_size: many; v_call: TRBV5-1; cdr3_nt: TGCGCCAGCAGCTTGGGGAGGGATTGGGCAGCCAAAAACATTCAGTACTTC; cdr3_aa: CASSLGRDWAAKNIQYF
d_call: -; j_call: TRBJ1-1; clone_size: many; v_call: TRBV20-1; cdr3_nt: TGCAGTGCTAGACCCCAGCAGACTGAAGCTTTCTTT; cdr3_aa: CSARPQQTEAFF
d_call: -; j_call: TRBJ2-7; clone_size: -; v_call: TRBV27; cdr3_nt: TGTGCCAGCAGGACAGGGGTCGGGGGGACCCGGTACTTC; cdr3_aa: CASRTGVGGTRYF
d_call: TRBD2; j_call: TRBJ2-1; clone_size: -; v_call: TRBV19; cdr3_nt: TGTGCCAGTAGTCCGCGGACTAGATTTGGCAATGAGCAGTTCTTC; cdr3_aa: CASSPRTRFGNEQFF
d_call: -; j_call: TRBJ2-5; clone_size: -; v_call: TRBV11-2; cdr3_nt: TGTGCCAGCAGCTTAGGAGCGCTCCAAGAGACCCAGTACTTC; cdr3_aa: CASSLGALQETQYF
d_call: -; j_call: TRBJ1-2; clone_size: -; v_call: TRBV19; cdr3_nt: TGTGCCAGCACAGGGCTCTATGGCTACACCTTC; cdr3_aa: CASTGLYGYTF
d_call: -; j_call: TRBJ2-7; clone_size: many; v_call: TRBV6-5; cdr3_nt: TGTGCCAGCAGAGTGGGAGGATCGAACTACGAGCAGTACTTC; cdr3_aa: CASRVGGSNYEQYF